This T cell receptor beta chain appears in the sequencing data of a study of glioma-infiltrating T cells after dendritic cell vaccination. Repertoires were generated with immunoSEQ multiplex PCR, while TCRdb's copy carries only in-frame clones and drops some. The data show almost 65,000 clones, 82% seen once. Germline V gene sequence: CDR1 SNHLY, CDR2 FYNNEI. The CDR3 spans 17 residues. V trimming: 8 bases; J trimming: 3 bases; junction bases outside the gene matches: 17. All glioblastoma patients lacked an isocitrate dehydrogenase mutation. PBMC were collected before vaccination, two weeks after the third vaccination, and at progression.

The sequencing here drew on blood, taken before dendritic cell vaccination. The source of this sequence is a human donor with glioblastoma. The chain carries TRBV2 and TRBJ2-7, with TRBD2 identical over 9 bases. The CDR3 DNA sequence: TGTGCCAGCTATGGACCCTCCAGCGGGGGGCCCCTCTACGAGCAGTACTTC. Translated, it gives CASYGPSSGGPLYEQYF.